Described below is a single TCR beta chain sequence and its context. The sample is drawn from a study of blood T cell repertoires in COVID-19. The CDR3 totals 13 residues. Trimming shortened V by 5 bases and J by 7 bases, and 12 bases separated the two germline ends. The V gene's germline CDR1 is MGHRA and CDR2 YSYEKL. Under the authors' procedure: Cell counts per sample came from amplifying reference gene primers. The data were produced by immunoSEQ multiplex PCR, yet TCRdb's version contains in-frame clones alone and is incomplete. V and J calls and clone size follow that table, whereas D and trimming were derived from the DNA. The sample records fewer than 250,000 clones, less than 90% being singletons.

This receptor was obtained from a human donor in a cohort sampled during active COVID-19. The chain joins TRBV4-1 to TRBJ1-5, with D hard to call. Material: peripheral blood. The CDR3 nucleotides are TGCGCCAGCAGCAAGCTTGGAGAACAGCCCCAGCATTTT. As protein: CASSKLGEQPQHF.